A selection of T cell receptor beta chains follows, all from one sample in a study of graft-versus-host responses after intestinal transplantation. The table came from immunoSEQ multiplex PCR; TCRdb's copy has only in-frame clones and leaves some out. The profile shows roughly 97,000 clones, 87% of them singletons. Their antigens remain unidentified. Sample: unstimulated CD4+ T cells sorted from spleen or lymph node cells, taken before intestinal transplant. The receptors shown here come from a human donor who received an intestinal transplant. The CDR3 runs from the conserved cysteine through the conserved F or W. A D gene is named only where the DNA matches it firmly. Clone size is not always given. Where it is, it says once, few, many or a class for expanded clones.

CDR3aa	CDR3nt	v_gene	abundance	d_gene	j_gene
CASRYNTGELFF	TGTGCCAGTCGCTACAACACCGGGGAGCTGTTTTTT	TRBV6-1	.	.	TRBJ2-2
CASSFRLAANNEQFF	TGCGCCAGCAGCTTTCGACTAGCTGCTAACAATGAGCAGTTCTTC	TRBV5-1	.	TRBD2	TRBJ2-1
CASSEGSIAGGPETQYF	TGTGCCAGCAGCGAAGGGTCTATAGCGGGGGGGCCGGAGACCCAGTACTTC	TRBV7-2	.	TRBD2	TRBJ2-5
CASSLPSGHAAGYEQFF	TGTGCCAGCAGCTTACCCAGCGGGCACGCCGCCGGCTATGAGCAGTTCTTC	TRBV13	.	.	TRBJ2-1
CASSHGGRGAGNEQFF	TGTGCCAGCAGCCATGGGGGGCGGGGGGCGGGAAATGAGCAGTTCTTC	TRBV4-2	.	TRBD2	TRBJ2-1
CASSPELAGAYEQYF	TGCGCCAGCTCACCTGAACTAGCGGGGGCCTACGAGCAGTACTTC	TRBV18	.	TRBD2	TRBJ2-7
CASRTANSYEQYF	TGTGCCTCCCGGACAGCTAACTCCTACGAGCAGTACTTC	TRBV30	.	.	TRBJ2-7
CASSPDRGNYGYTF	TGTGCCAGCAGTCCGGACAGGGGTAACTATGGCTACACCTTC	TRBV6-6	.	TRBD1	TRBJ1-2
CASFDSGVNTGELFF	TGTGCCAGCTTCGACAGCGGGGTAAACACCGGGGAGCTGTTTTTT	TRBV2	.	TRBD2	TRBJ2-2
CASRQGARNNQPQHF	TGTGCCAGCAGGCAGGGGGCGCGAAACAATCAGCCCCAGCATTTT	TRBV6-1	.	TRBD1	TRBJ1-5
CASSLRGPTELFF	TGTGCCAGTAGTCTCAGGGGTCCAACGGAGCTGTTTTTT	TRBV19	.	.	TRBJ2-2
CASSPPLARAYGYTF	TGTGCCAGCTCACCACCTTTAGCCAGGGCCTATGGCTACACCTTC	TRBV18	.	.	TRBJ1-2
CASSSVDNTDTQYF	TGTGCCAGCAGCAGCGTGGACAACACAGATACGCAGTATTTT	TRBV5-4	.	.	TRBJ2-3
CASSYQIVNTEAFF	TGTGCCAGCAGTTACCAAATAGTGAACACTGAAGCTTTCTTT	TRBV6-5	.	.	TRBJ1-1
CASSIRAGELFF	TGTGCCAGTAGTATAAGGGCCGGGGAGCTGTTTTTT	TRBV19	few	.	TRBJ2-2
CSASGTDEQYF	TGCAGTGCTAGTGGGACGGACGAGCAGTACTTC	TRBV20-1	.	.	TRBJ2-7
CAITDRVESETQYF	TGTGCCATCACGGACAGGGTGGAGTCAGAGACCCAGTACTTC	TRBV10-3	.	TRBD1	TRBJ2-5
CASSPGGRGETQYF	TGTGCCAGCAGCCCGGGGGGGCGTGGGGAGACCCAGTACTTC	TRBV27	.	TRBD2	TRBJ2-5
CASSLGGQETQYF	TGTGCCAGCAGCTTAGGGGGGCAAGAGACCCAGTACTTC	TRBV13	few	.	TRBJ2-5
CASSSDRDPSIEYF	TGTGCCAGCAGCTCGGACAGGGATCCATCTATTGAGTACTTC	TRBV7-9	.	TRBD1	TRBJ2-7
CASSPSSRPSYEQYF	TGTGCCAGCTCACCCTCCTCCAGGCCCTCCTACGAGCAGTACTTC	TRBV18	.	.	TRBJ2-7
CASSWVAGTDTQYF	TGTGCCAGTAGTTGGGTAGCGGGCACAGATACGCAGTATTTT	TRBV19	.	.	TRBJ2-3
CASSGQGSAETQYF	TGTGCCAGTTCGGGACAGGGGTCCGCCGAGACCCAGTACTTC	TRBV19	.	TRBD1	TRBJ2-5
CASSTRTHGYTF	TGTGCCAGCAGCACCCGGACACATGGCTACACCTTC	TRBV5-5	.	.	TRBJ1-2
CASSEALFNSPLHF	TGCGCCAGCAGTGAGGCGCTATTTAATTCACCCCTCCACTTT	TRBV10-2	.	.	TRBJ1-6
CASRRTIWREGSSGANVLTF	TGTGCCAGTAGGAGGACGATCTGGCGGGAGGGAAGCTCTGGGGCCAACGTCCTGACTTTC	TRBV19	.	TRBD2	TRBJ2-6
CASSGKLGQFF	TGTGCCAGCAGCGGTAAATTAGGGCAGTTCTTC	TRBV7-9	.	.	TRBJ2-1
CASSSSWYEQYF	TGTGCCAGCAGTTCCTCATGGTACGAGCAGTACTTC	TRBV28	.	.	TRBJ2-7
CASSHRSSSGNTIYF	TGTGCCAGCAGCCACCGATCGAGCTCTGGAAACACCATATATTTT	TRBV7-2	.	.	TRBJ1-3
CASSLAYEQYF	TGTGCCAGCAGTCTAGCTTACGAGCAGTACTTC	TRBV2	.	.	TRBJ2-7
CASSVGNRGYNEQFF	TGTGCCAGCAGCGTAGGAAATAGGGGATACAATGAGCAGTTCTTC	TRBV9	.	.	TRBJ2-1
CASSQALSIYNSPLHF	TGTGCCAGCAGCCAAGCCTTAAGTATCTATAATTCACCCCTCCACTTT	TRBV14	.	.	TRBJ1-6
CASSSNIVNNEQFF	TGTGCCAGTAGTTCAAACATAGTTAACAATGAGCAGTTCTTC	TRBV19	.	.	TRBJ2-1
CASSEVGRVEAFF	TGTGCCAGCAGTGAAGTGGGCAGGGTTGAAGCTTTCTTT	TRBV6-1	.	.	TRBJ1-1
CASRQETQYF	TGTGCCAGCCGTCAAGAGACCCAGTACTTC	TRBV2	once	.	TRBJ2-5
CASSWDIGGSPLHF	TGTGCCAGCAGCTGGGACATCGGAGGGTCACCCCTCCACTTT	TRBV5-4	.	.	TRBJ1-6
CASSYSQFTNYGYTF	TGTGCCAGCAGTTACTCGCAGTTTACTAACTATGGCTACACCTTC	TRBV6-5	.	.	TRBJ1-2
CASSPLGWRDTEQFF	TGTGCCAGCAGTCCCCTTGGTTGGCGGGATACTGAGCAGTTCTTC	TRBV7-7	.	.	TRBJ2-1
CASSNRRGEAFF	TGTGCCAGCAGTAACAGAAGGGGTGAAGCTTTCTTT	TRBV6-6	.	.	TRBJ1-1
CASSLEGGKVYEQFF	TGTGCCAGCAGCTTAGAGGGCGGGAAAGTGTATGAGCAGTTCTTC	TRBV7-2	.	.	TRBJ2-1
CASRSAVNTGELFF	TGTGCCAGCAGATCAGCGGTGAACACCGGGGAGCTGTTTTTT	TRBV9	.	.	TRBJ2-2
CASSSTGPSKAFF	TGTGCCAGCAGCTCTACAGGTCCTTCGAAAGCTTTCTTT	TRBV5-6	.	.	TRBJ1-1
CASTSGRTDTQYF	TGTGCCAGTACCAGCGGGAGAACAGATACGCAGTATTTT	TRBV6-1	.	TRBD2	TRBJ2-3
CASSSFSRSGRGETQYF	TGTGCCAGCAGCTCGTTTTCCCGTAGCGGGAGAGGGGAGACCCAGTACTTC	TRBV5-5	.	TRBD2	TRBJ2-5
CASRKRQGLSYEQYF	TGTGCCAGCAGGAAAAGACAGGGGTTGTCCTACGAGCAGTACTTC	TRBV6-6	.	TRBD1	TRBJ2-7
CASSPPPQSETQYF	TGTGCCAGCAGCCCTCCCCCCCAGAGCGAGACCCAGTACTTC	TRBV11-1	.	.	TRBJ2-5
CASSEWTGGVRGEAFF	TGTGCCAGCAGTGAATGGACAGGGGGGGTGCGGGGTGAAGCTTTCTTT	TRBV6-1	.	TRBD1	TRBJ1-1
CASSFAGRTATQYF	TGTGCCAGCAGTTTCGCCGGGAGGACGGCGACCCAGTACTTC	TRBV27	.	TRBD2	TRBJ2-5
CASSWARTVSYEQYF	TGTGCCAGCAGCTGGGCCAGGACGGTTTCCTACGAGCAGTACTTC	TRBV5-4	.	.	TRBJ2-7
CASSPVGTPSGNTIYF	TGTGCCAGCTCACCAGTTGGTACACCCTCTGGAAACACCATATATTTT	TRBV18	.	.	TRBJ1-3